The 27 T cell receptor beta chains given below trace back to one sample, sequenced in a study of relationships among human T cell subsets. Semiquantitative ARM-PCR amplified T cell receptor alpha and beta CDR3 regions from mRNA. Tagged nested gene-specific primers were used first, then communal superprimers amplified exponentially. MiXCR, applied by TCRdb to the multiplex PCR reads, yields one record per CDR3 protein. The sample includes roughly 15,000 distinct CDR3 sequences, around 62% of them seen just once. The sample comprised total T cells sorted from blood. The receptors originated from a man between 40 and 49 years old in good health.

This clonotype occurred a few times. The chain couples TRBV11-2 to TRBJ2-6, with a possible D match to TRBD2 (5 bases). Germline values: CDR1 SGHAT, CDR2 FQNNGV. Trimming removed 1 base from V and 4 bases from J, with 8 bases in between. CDR3 length: 15 amino acids. The DNA of the CDR3 is TGTGCCAGCAGCTTAGGAGGGTCCGGGGCCAACGTCCTGACTTTC. Amino acid sequence: CASSLGGSGANVLTF.

This chain links TRBV5-4 with TRBJ2-5; 14 bases line up with TRBD2. CDR1 and CDR2 from the germline V gene are SGHNT and YYREEE (reference sequence). V gave up 4 bases and J gave up 1 base; unmatched junction bases: 6. CDR3 length: 17 residues. The CDR3 region has the DNA TGTGCCAGCAGCCAACCCGGGACTAGCGGGAGCCAAGAGACCCAGTACTTC. Amino acids: CASSQPGTSGSQETQYF. The whole variable domain, remainder taken from reference TRBV5-4 and TRBJ2-5, is ETGVTQSPTHLIKTRGQQVTLRCSSQSGHNTVSWYQQALGQGPQFIFQYYREEENGRGNFPPRFSGLQFPNYSSELNVNALELDDSALYLCASSQPGTSGSQETQYFGPGTRLLVL.

V gene TRBV12-3 or TRBV12-4 combines with J gene TRBJ1-5; no firm D call. The CDR3 covers 14 residues. V was clipped by 6 bases and J by 0 bases, with 9 bases between them. The chain's CDR3 is CASRPDGSNQPQHF. The CDR3 DNA follows: TGTGCCAGCAGACCTGACGGTAGCAATCAGCCCCAGCATTTT.

The CDR3 nucleotides are TGTGCCAGCAGTTCACTAGCGGGGGACGAGCAGTACTTC. Translation: CASSSLAGDEQYF. The rearrangement links TRBV27 to TRBJ2-7; 11 nucleotides line up with TRBD2. Germline V gene sequence: CDR1 MNHEY, CDR2 SMNVEV (reference sequence). V shed 4 bases, J shed 5 bases, and the junction held 1 base outside the gene matches. The length of the CDR3 is 13 residues.

This clonotype occurred once. The conserved phenylalanine or tryptophan is not found at the CDR3 terminus, so this likely reflects a read error. The CDR3 loop is CSVLQGGETQYS. CDR3 sequence (DNA): TGCAGCGTATTACAGGGAGGGGAGACCCAGTACTCC. This rearrangement joins TRBV29-1 to TRBJ2-5; D possibly corresponds to TRBD2 (7 bases). Germline V lookup: CDR1 SQVTM, CDR2 ANQGSEA. Between the trimmed V and J ends, which lost 6 bases and 5 bases, there was a span of 13 bases. CDR3 length equals 12 residues.

This sequence joins TRBV11-2 and TRBJ1-6, with D possibly TRBD1 on 5 matching bases. The length of the CDR3 is 16 residues. CDR1 SGHAT and CDR2 FQNNGV come from the germline V gene. Deletions cut 0 bases from V and 5 bases from J, with 11 bases between. The CDR3 DNA reads TGTGCCAGCAGCTTAGAGAGGGGATGGAATAATTCACCCCTCCACTTT. Translating gives CASSLERGWNNSPLHF.

In its sample, this clonotype was seen a few times. V usage is TRBV2 and J usage is TRBJ2-1; D is ambiguous. There are 12 residues in the CDR3. Germline-derived CDR1 and CDR2 are SNHLY and FYNNEI. Between the trimmed V and J ends, which lost 10 bases and 6 bases, there was a span of 13 bases. DNA of the CDR3: TGTGCCACCCTTGTTGTCAGCAATGAGCAGTTCTTC. Translating gives CATLVVSNEQFF.

The chain carries TRBV28 and TRBJ2-5; 15 positions agree with TRBD2. The trim removed 2 bases at V and 3 bases at J, leaving 10 bases unmatched. Per the germline V gene, CDR1 is MDHEN and CDR2 is SYDVKM. The CDR3 totals 19 residues. CDR3 in amino acids: CASSLGGLAGGLSKETQYF. In nucleotides, the CDR3 is TGTGCCAGCAGTTTAGGGGGACTAGCGGGGGGCCTTTCCAAAGAGACCCAGTACTTC.

The J gene is TRBJ2-1, the V gene TRBV2; 13 bases fit TRBD2. The germline V gene encodes CDR1 SNHLY and CDR2 FYNNEI. The CDR3 sequence is 14 residues long. Germline trimming cut 8 bases from V and 8 bases from J; bases unmatched to any gene: 6. The DNA of the CDR3 is TGTGCCAGCCGACTAGCGGGGGGCCGGGATGAGCAGTTCTTC. This sequence encodes CASRLAGGRDEQFF.

The V and J genes are TRBV20-1 and TRBJ2-3; D call uncertain. The CDR3 is 13 residues long. Trimming removed 3 bases from V and 2 bases from J, with 9 bases in between. Germline V gives CDR1 DFQATT, CDR2 SNEGSKA (reference sequence). CDR3 sequence (DNA): TGCAGTGCTAGTGGGCCCATCACAGATACGCAGTATTTT. Protein: CSASGPITDTQYF.

This chain joins TRBV5-6 and TRBJ1-5; 8 nucleotides match TRBD1. J gave up 6 bases and V 2 bases, and 10 bases lay outside the gene matches. The CDR3 has 16 amino acids. Per the germline V gene, CDR1 is SGHDT and CDR2 is YYEEEE. The chain's CDR3 is CASSLLGQGMGQPQHF. CDR3 in DNA: TGTGCCAGCAGCTTACTTGGACAGGGAATGGGTCAGCCCCAGCATTTT.

The chain combines TRBV9 with TRBJ1-1; no clear D gene. From germline, CDR1 is SGDLS and CDR2 YYNGEE. This CDR3 has 13 amino acids. The V end was cut by 0 bases, the J end by 5 bases, with 8 bases between. The chain's CDR3 is CASSVEGKTEAFF. The CDR3 DNA is TGTGCCAGCAGCGTAGAAGGGAAGACTGAAGCTTTCTTT. Full variable domain (rest looked up from reference TRBV9 and TRBJ1-1): DSGVTQTPKHLITATGQRVTLRCSPRSGDLSVYWYQQSLDQGLQFLIQYYNGEERAKGNILERFSAQQFPDLHSELNLSSLELGDSALYFCASSVEGKTEAFFGQGTRLTVV.

The chain couples TRBV11-2 to TRBJ2-1; D unclear. Germline assignment: CDR1 SGHAT and CDR2 FQNNGV. The length of the CDR3 is 15 residues. V gave up 1 base and J gave up 7 bases, with 14 bases separating them. The CDR3 DNA follows: TGTGCCAGCAGCTTAGGAATTTCTCCTGGGAATGAGCAGTTCTTC. It encodes CASSLGISPGNEQFF.

This chain connects TRBV12-3 or TRBV12-4 to TRBJ1-1; D unresolved. CDR3 size: 14 residues. Trimming left V 4 bases short and J 1 base short, with 10 bases between. For the CDR3, the DNA is TGTGCCAGCAGTTCAAGGGTGGAGAACACTGAAGCTTTCTTT. This gives the protein CASSSRVENTEAFF.

The gene calls are TRBV12-3 or TRBV12-4 and TRBJ1-1, with TRBD1 as a possible D gene (6 bases). CDR3 length: 14 amino acids. Trimming pared 4 bases from V and 2 bases from J, leaving 11 bases between. This CDR3 reads CASSSQQGNTEAFF. CDR3 bases: TGTGCCAGCAGTTCTCAACAGGGTAACACTGAAGCTTTCTTT.

V usage is TRBV29-1 and J usage is TRBJ1-4; D call uncertain. Between the trimmed V and J ends, which lost 7 bases and 1 base, there was a span of 10 bases. This CDR3 spans 13 amino acids. Germline CDR1 SQVTM, CDR2 ANQGSEA. CDR3: CSASSITNEKLFF. The CDR3 nucleotides are TGCAGCGCCTCGTCAATAACTAATGAAAAACTGTTTTTT.

By frequency in the sample, this clonotype is hyperexpanded. V is TRBV19 and J is TRBJ2-7; D may be TRBD1 or TRBD2 (5 bases each). CDR1 and CDR2 (germline): LNHDA, SQIVND (reference sequence). V lost 1 base to trimming and J lost 2 bases, with 9 bases between them. The CDR3 contains 14 residues. CDR3 nucleotides: TGTGCCAGTAGTATAGCTGGGACGGCCTACGAGCAGTACTTC. Translated, it gives CASSIAGTAYEQYF.

The rearrangement links TRBV28 to TRBJ1-1; a possible D gene is TRBD1 (6 bases). The length of the CDR3 is 12 residues. Trimming removed 6 bases at V and 9 bases at J, with 14 bases between. Germline V gene sequence: CDR1 MDHEN, CDR2 SYDVKM. This CDR3 reads CASRAPGAKAFF. For the CDR3, the DNA is TGTGCCAGCAGAGCCCCAGGGGCGAAAGCTTTCTTT.

V and J are TRBV30 and TRBJ2-5; tentative D call: TRBD2 (5 bases). The CDR3 consists of 13 residues. Germline V gives CDR1 GTSNPN, CDR2 SVGIG (reference sequence). V was trimmed by 3 bases and J by 5 bases, leaving 13 bases between them. The CDR3 DNA reads as TGTGCCTGGAGCAGGACTTTAACCGAGACCCAGTACTTC. Residues: CAWSRTLTETQYF.

The chain combines TRBV5-5 with TRBJ2-5; a possible D gene is TRBD1 (6 bases). Germline assignment: CDR1 SGHKS and CDR2 YYEKEE (reference sequence). This CDR3 has 15 residues. V lost 4 bases, J lost 2 bases, and 15 bases lay in between. CDR3 bases: TGTGCCAGCAGCCGACAGGTTTCCTCTCAAGAGACCCAGTACTTC. Protein product: CASSRQVSSQETQYF.

The chain has TRBV29-1 and TRBJ1-2, with D possibly TRBD1 on 5 matching bases. CDR3 size: 14 residues. V lost 4 bases and J 4 bases, leaving 16 bases between the germline ends. Germline V gene lookup returns CDR1 SQVTM and CDR2 ANQGSEA. CDR3 amino acids: CSVAPAGPAYGYTF. The CDR3, as DNA: TGCAGCGTTGCGCCAGCGGGGCCTGCCTATGGCTACACCTTC.

This chain joins TRBV11-2 and TRBJ1-4; D unclear. V dropped 4 bases and J dropped 2 bases, with 11 bases sitting between them. The CDR3 length is 15 residues. Germline V CDR1 and CDR2: SGHAT, FQNNGV. CDR3 nucleotide sequence: TGTGCCAGCAGCTCCCAAGGAGCTACTAATGAAAAACTGTTTTTT. Protein sequence: CASSSQGATNEKLFF.

This clonotype was counted once. The rearrangement uses TRBV11-3 and TRBJ2-2; unclear D gene. CDR1 and CDR2 from the germline V gene are SGHNT and YENEEA. Between the trimmed V and J ends, which lost 0 bases and 7 bases, there was a span of 6 bases. The CDR3 contains 13 residues. This CDR3 is CASSLDRVGELFF. The CDR3 DNA reads as TGTGCCAGCAGCTTAGATCGGGTCGGGGAGCTGTTTTTT. The full variable domain, with the rest looked up from reference TRBV11-3 and TRBJ2-2, is EAGVVQSPRYKIIEKKQPVAFWCNPISGHNTLYWYLQNLGQGPELLIRYENEEAVDDSQLPKDRFSAERLKGVDSTLKIQPAELGDSAVYLCASSLDRVGELFFGEGSRLTVL.

The chain combines TRBV6-5 with TRBJ2-7; D possibly corresponds to TRBD2 (6 bases). Trimming removed 6 bases at V and 8 bases at J, with 14 bases between. Germline assignment: CDR1 MNHEY and CDR2 SVGAGI. This CDR3 has 12 residues. The CDR3 DNA follows: TGTGCCAGCAGCTCCGGGAGCCCCCAGCAGTACTTC. Translated, it gives CASSSGSPQQYF.

This clonotype was recorded once. The chain joins TRBV28 to TRBJ1-3, with D uncertain. Per germline, CDR1 MDHEN and CDR2 SYDVKM. The CDR3 has 11 amino acids. V dropped 6 bases and J dropped 4 bases, with 4 bases sitting between them. This chain's CDR3 is CASRSGNTIYF. Here the CDR3 DNA reads TGTGCCAGCAGGTCCGGAAACACCATATATTTT. Full variable domain (missing parts from reference TRBV28 and TRBJ1-3): DVKVTQSSRYLVKRTGEKVFLECVQDMDHENMFWYRQDPGLGLRLIYFSYDVKMKEKGDIPEGYSVSREKKERFSLILESASTNQTSMYLCASRSGNTIYFGEGSWLTVV.

This rearrangement joins TRBV12-3 or TRBV12-4 to TRBJ2-1; D not certain. The V and J ends lost 6 bases and 0 bases respectively, with 12 bases between them. CDR3 length: 15 residues. The CDR3 bases are TGTGCCAGCAGCCGACAACGCTACTCCTACAATGAGCAGTTCTTC. Encoded protein: CASSRQRYSYNEQFF.

As regards this clonotype: One end of the junction is discordant with germline, which a read error may explain. The CDR3 region has the DNA TGTGCCAGCAGTCCCTATGGCTTT. It yields the protein CASSPYGF. V usage is TRBV2 and J usage is TRBJ1-1; D unclear. Germline CDR1 is SNHLY and CDR2 is FYNNEI. CDR3 length equals 8 residues.